Listed below are T cell receptor beta chains from one sample, sequenced in a study of CD8 T cells in Susac syndrome. One entry per CDR3 protein, called by TCRdb with MiXCR from the immunoSEQ multiplex PCR reads. The data show 150,000 or so distinct CDR3 sequences, with about 95% seen just once and more than 0.14% held by the top ten. The source material was CD4+ T cells from PBMCs. Source of these receptors: a human donor with Susac syndrome. CDR3s include the opening cysteine and the closing phenylalanine or tryptophan. Each record gives: J gene, V gene, CDR3 protein.

TRBJ2-1 | TRBV7-2 | CASSTWIDGNEQFF
TRBJ1-2 | TRBV10-3 | CAISDRATYGYTF
TRBJ1-5 | TRBV12-3/TRBV12-4 | CASSNRDSNQPQHF
TRBJ1-1 | TRBV30 | CAAGQGAAFF
TRBJ2-5 | TRBV20-1 | CSAPDRVETQYF
TRBJ2-1 | TRBV3-1 | CASSPVAGAYNEQFF
TRBJ2-1 | TRBV20-1 | CSAYSYNEQFF
TRBJ2-7 | TRBV9 | CASSGQEGGYEQYF
TRBJ2-1 | TRBV4-1 | CASSQDGSLYNEQFF
TRBJ1-1 | TRBV12-3/TRBV12-4 | CASRRGQRVTEAFF
TRBJ2-5 | TRBV12-3/TRBV12-4 | CASSFAVTKETQYF
TRBJ2-2 | TRBV28 | CASSHGTTWAGELFF
TRBJ2-1 | TRBV3-1 | CASSQRTGIVLF
TRBJ2-7 | TRBV29-1 | CSVTRTGGSYEQYF
TRBJ1-4 | TRBV20-1 | CSARDRTGKKGIEKLFF
TRBJ2-1 | TRBV12-3/TRBV12-4 | CASSNWESYTYNEQFF
TRBJ1-1 | TRBV18 | CASSPISQGHTEAFF